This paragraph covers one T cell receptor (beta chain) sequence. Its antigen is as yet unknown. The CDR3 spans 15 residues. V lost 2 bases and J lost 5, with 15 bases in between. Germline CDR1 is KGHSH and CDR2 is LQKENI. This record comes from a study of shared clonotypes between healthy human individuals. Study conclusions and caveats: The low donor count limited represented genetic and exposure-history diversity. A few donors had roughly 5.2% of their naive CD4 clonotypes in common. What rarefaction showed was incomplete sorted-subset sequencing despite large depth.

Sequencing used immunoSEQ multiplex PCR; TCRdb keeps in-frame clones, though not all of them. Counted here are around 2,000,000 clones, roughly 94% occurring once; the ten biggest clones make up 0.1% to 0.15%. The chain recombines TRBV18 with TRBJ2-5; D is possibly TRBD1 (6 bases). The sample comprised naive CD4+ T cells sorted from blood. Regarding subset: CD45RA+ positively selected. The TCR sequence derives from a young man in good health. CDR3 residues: CASSPVSGATETQYF. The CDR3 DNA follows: TGTGCCAGCTCACCAGTTTCAGGGGCAACCGAGACCCAGTACTTC. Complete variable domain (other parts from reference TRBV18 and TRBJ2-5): NAGVMQNPRHLVRRRGQEARLRCSPMKGHSHVYWYRQLPEEGLKFMVYLQKENIIDESGMPKERFSAEFPKEGPSILRIQQVVRGDSAAYFCASSPVSGATETQYFGPGTRLLVL.